This T cell receptor beta chain appears in the sequencing data of a study of breast tumors, draining lymph nodes, adjacent tissues. Points from the study as a whole: Compared with lymph nodes, tumors were less diverse; compared with nontumor tissue, more. Luminal-like breast cancer showed significantly greater tumor-nontumor repertoire similarity than basal-like breast cancer did. Tumor T cell lymph node origin was a supported hypothesis, not proven. Most tumor T cells seemingly derive from lymph node, then expand in tumor.

One entry per CDR3 protein results from TCRdb running MiXCR on the multiplex PCR reads. The data show 70,000 or so distinct CDR3 sequences, less than 50% seen once. The sample holds many counts of this clonotype. As yet, its antigen is unknown. Germline-derived CDR1 and CDR2 are MNHEY and SVGAGI. The V gene lost 7 bases and the J gene lost 4 bases, with 10 bases spanning the gap. This CDR3 contains 12 residues. The chain links TRBV6-5 to TRBJ2-5; the D is unclear. The clonotype originates from a female donor with breast cancer. Some clones in this sample may be carry-over from other donors' samples. Source material: breast tumor tissue. CDR3 amino acids: CASTSYGETQYF. Here the CDR3 DNA reads TGTGCCAGCACGTCCTATGGAGAGACCCAGTACTTC.